A single sample is the source of the 8 T cell receptor beta chains below, sequenced in a study of neurological immune-mediated disorders. TCRdb re-derived calls from the 5' RACE reads in MiXCR, one entry per CDR3 protein. The repertoire holds tens of thousands of distinct CDR3 sequences, with approximately 5.8% as singletons. The specimen was CD4+ T cells from blood. The receptors shown here come from a woman between 18 and 30 years old with multiple sclerosis.

This clonotype was detected many times. J is TRBJ2-1 and V is TRBV29-1; 8 positions agree with TRBD2. This CDR3 is 16 amino acids long. Germline lookup yields CDR1 SQVTM and CDR2 ANQGSEA. V lost 5 bases, J lost 4 bases, and 13 bases stayed unmatched. The CDR3 sequence is CSVLRRTSGRYNEQFF. DNA of the CDR3: TGCAGCGTTCTACGGAGGACGAGCGGGAGATACAATGAGCAGTTCTTC.

This clonotype has at least ten counts. The chain combines TRBV6-4 with TRBJ1-6; TRBD1 matches at 7 bases. Germline CDR1 and CDR2: MRHNA and SNTAGT. This CDR3 spans 14 amino acids. The V segment lost 2 bases and the J segment 7 bases; nucleotides outside the gene matches: 2. The CDR3 is CASSDQDRNSPLHF. CDR3 in DNA: TGTGCCAGCAGTGACCAGGACAGGAATTCACCCCTCCACTTT.

This clonotype was seen at least ten times. The chain combines TRBV20-1 with TRBJ1-5; 11 nucleotides match TRBD1. The germline V gene has CDR1 DFQATT and CDR2 SNEGSKA (reference sequence). The V and J ends lost 4 bases and 2 bases, in that order; junction bases with no gene match: 1. This CDR3 has 14 amino acids. The CDR3 here is CSATGQGGNQPQHF. CDR3 DNA sequence: TGCAGTGCTACGGGACAGGGGGGCAATCAGCCCCAGCATTTT.

There are many counts of this clonotype. This chain joins TRBV25-1 and TRBJ2-5; TRBD2 aligns across 9 bases. The CDR3 is 15 amino acids. Losses at the gene ends were 5 bases for V and 7 bases for J; bases not matched to a gene: 11. Germline CDR1 and CDR2: MGHDK and SYGVNS. The CDR3 nucleotides are TGTGCCAGCAGTACGCTAGCGGGGACGGGCGGGACCCAGTACTTC. It is translated as CASSTLAGTGGTQYF.

This clonotype was counted at least ten times. V is TRBV14 and J is TRBJ1-1, with TRBD1 as a possible D gene (6 bases). V was shortened by 1 base and J by 4 bases, with 16 bases between the two germline ends. CDR1 is SGHDN and CDR2 is FVKESK in the germline V gene. This CDR3 region has 16 residues. CDR3 sequence (DNA): TGTGCCAGCAGCCAAGCTTGGGCAGGGGAGGGCACTGAAGCTTTCTTT. It encodes CASSQAWAGEGTEAFF.

This clonotype has a count of ten or more. This chain connects TRBV20-1 to TRBJ2-7; no definite D call. The CDR3 covers 13 residues. V was trimmed by 3 bases and J by 4 bases, leaving 13 bases between them. CDR1 and CDR2 (germline): DFQATT, SNEGSKA (reference sequence). The CDR3 bases are TGCAGTGCTAGTAGCTCTTACGGGTACGAGCAGTACGTC. The encoded protein is CSASSSYGYEQYV.

This chain connects TRBV20-1 to TRBJ2-1, with TRBD2 identical over 15 bases. V was clipped by 7 bases and J by 0 bases; unmatched bases: 7. CDR3 size: 17 residues. In germline, CDR1 is DFQATT, CDR2 SNEGSKA (reference sequence). Written as DNA, the CDR3 is TGCAGTGTAGGGGGACTAGCGGGGGGCCGCTCCTACAATGAGCAGTTCTTC. Residues: CSVGGLAGGRSYNEQFF.

This clonotype occurred many times. V and J are TRBV20-1 and TRBJ2-7; D perhaps matches TRBD2 (5 bases). CDR1 is DFQATT and CDR2 is SNEGSKA in the germline V gene (reference sequence). The CDR3 is made up of 13 amino acids. Trimming took 6 bases from V and 0 from J, leaving 12 bases between them. The CDR3 reads CSAPEGGSYEQYF. The CDR3 DNA is TGCAGTGCCCCTGAGGGTGGCTCCTACGAGCAGTACTTC.